The sequence of this TCR beta chain was determined in a study of T cell repertoires in cytomegalovirus infection. This CDR3 comprises 14 residues. Trimming at V came to 6 bases and at J to 4 bases, leaving 4 bases not matched to a gene. Germline V gene sequence: CDR1 LGHNT, CDR2 FRNRAP. Study findings and constraints: Dominating the ex vivo response were TCR beta clonotypes that were CMV-specific and HLA-C-restricted.

TCRdb re-called the reads through MiXCR, storing one row per CDR3 protein. The data show about 210,000 distinct CDR3 sequences, roughly 6.5% seen once. The table lists this clonotype with many counts. Its cognate antigen is unknown. Sequencing was carried out using PBMCs. The chain is built from TRBV12-5 and TRBJ2-1, with 9 bases matching TRBD1. This clonotype was obtained from a human donor in good health (CMV status not recorded). Some clones in this sample may be carry-over from other donors' samples. CDR3 nucleotides: TGTGCTAGTGGGACAGGGGGATCATACAATGAGCAGTTCTTC. Translating it yields CASGTGGSYNEQFF.